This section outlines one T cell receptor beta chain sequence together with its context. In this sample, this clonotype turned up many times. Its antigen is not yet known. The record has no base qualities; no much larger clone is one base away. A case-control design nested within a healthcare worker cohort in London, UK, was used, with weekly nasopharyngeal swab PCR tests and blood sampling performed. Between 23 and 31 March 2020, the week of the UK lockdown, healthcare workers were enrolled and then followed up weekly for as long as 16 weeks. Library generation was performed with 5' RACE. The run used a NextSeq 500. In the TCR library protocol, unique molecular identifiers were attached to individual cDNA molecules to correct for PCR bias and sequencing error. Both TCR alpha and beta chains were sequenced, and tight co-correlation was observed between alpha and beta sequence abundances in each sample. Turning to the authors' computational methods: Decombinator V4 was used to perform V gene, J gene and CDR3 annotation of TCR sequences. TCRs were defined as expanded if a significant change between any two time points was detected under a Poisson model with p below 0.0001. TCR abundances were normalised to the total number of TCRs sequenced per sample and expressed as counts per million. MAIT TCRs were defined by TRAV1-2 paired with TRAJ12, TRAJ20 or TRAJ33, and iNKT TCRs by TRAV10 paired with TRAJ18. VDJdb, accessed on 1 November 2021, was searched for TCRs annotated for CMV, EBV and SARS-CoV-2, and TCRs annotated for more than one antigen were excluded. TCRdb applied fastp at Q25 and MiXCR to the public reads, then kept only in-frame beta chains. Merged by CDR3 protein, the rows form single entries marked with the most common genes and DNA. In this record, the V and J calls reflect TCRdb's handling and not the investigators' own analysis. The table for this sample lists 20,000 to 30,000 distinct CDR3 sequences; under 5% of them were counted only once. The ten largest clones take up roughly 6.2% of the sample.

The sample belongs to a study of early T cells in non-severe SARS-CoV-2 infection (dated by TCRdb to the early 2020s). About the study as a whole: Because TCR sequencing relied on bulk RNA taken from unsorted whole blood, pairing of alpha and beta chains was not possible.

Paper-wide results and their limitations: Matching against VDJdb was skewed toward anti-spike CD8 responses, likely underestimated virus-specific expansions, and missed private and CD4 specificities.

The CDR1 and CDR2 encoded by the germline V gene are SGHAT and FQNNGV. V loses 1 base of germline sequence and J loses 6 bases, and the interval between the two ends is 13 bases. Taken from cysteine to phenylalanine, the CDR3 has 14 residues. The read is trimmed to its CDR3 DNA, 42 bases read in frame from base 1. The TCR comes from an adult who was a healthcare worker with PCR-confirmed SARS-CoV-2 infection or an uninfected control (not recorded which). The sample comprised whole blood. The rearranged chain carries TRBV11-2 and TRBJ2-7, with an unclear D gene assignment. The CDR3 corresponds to CASSLGVSSSEQYF. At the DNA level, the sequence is TGTGCCAGCAGCTTAGGGGTTTCCAGTAGCGAGCAGTACTTC.